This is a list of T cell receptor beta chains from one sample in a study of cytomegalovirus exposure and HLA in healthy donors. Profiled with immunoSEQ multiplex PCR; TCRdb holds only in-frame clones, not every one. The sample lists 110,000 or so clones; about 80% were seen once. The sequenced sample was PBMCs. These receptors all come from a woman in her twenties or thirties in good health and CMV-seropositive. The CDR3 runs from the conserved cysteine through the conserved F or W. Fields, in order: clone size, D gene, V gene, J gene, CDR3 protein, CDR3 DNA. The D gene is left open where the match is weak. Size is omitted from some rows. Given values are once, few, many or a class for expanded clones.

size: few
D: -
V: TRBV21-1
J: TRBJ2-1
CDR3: CASSKSGRTYNEQFF
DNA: TGTGCCAGCAGCAAATCTGGCAGAACCTACAATGAGCAGTTCTTC

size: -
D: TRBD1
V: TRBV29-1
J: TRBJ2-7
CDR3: CSVLKNGQGSNEQYF
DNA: TGCAGCGTCCTCAAAAACGGACAGGGTAGCAACGAGCAGTACTTC

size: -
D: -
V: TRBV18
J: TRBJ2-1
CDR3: CASSPNQQGNEQFF
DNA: TGTGCCAGCTCACCGAACCAACAGGGTAATGAGCAGTTCTTC

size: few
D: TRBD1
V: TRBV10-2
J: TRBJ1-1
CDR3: CAGQGLNTEAFF
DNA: TGCGCCGGACAGGGGCTGAACACTGAAGCTTTCTTT

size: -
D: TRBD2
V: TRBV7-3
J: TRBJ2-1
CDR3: CASSRLAGGYDEQFF
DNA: TGTGCCAGCAGCCGACTAGCGGGGGGGTATGATGAGCAGTTCTTC

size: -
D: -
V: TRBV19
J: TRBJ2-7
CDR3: CASSITESYEQYF
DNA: TGTGCCAGTAGTATAACGGAGTCCTACGAGCAGTACTTC

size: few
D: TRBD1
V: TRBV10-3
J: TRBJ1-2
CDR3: CAISAWDRGYTF
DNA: TGTGCCATCAGTGCTTGGGACAGAGGCTACACCTTC

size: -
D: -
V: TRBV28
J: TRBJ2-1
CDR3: CASSSPGFSYNEQFF
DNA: TGTGCCAGCAGCTCTCCGGGATTTAGCTATAATGAGCAGTTCTTC

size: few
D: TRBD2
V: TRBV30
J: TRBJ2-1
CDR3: CAWRSTSGGYNEQFF
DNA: TGTGCCTGGAGATCCACTAGCGGGGGTTACAATGAGCAGTTCTTC

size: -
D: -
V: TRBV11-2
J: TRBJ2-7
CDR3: CASSLKSQGHYEQYF
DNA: TGTGCCAGCAGCCTTAAGAGTCAGGGGCACTACGAGCAGTACTTC

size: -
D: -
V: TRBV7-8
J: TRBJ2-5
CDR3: CASSLPVGKTQYF
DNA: TGTGCCAGCAGCTTACCGGTCGGGAAGACCCAGTACTTC

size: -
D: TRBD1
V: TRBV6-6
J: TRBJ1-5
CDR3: CASSPQQGNSNQPQHF
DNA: TGTGCCAGCAGCCCTCAACAGGGGAACAGCAATCAGCCCCAGCATTTT

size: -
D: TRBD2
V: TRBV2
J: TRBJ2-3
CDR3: CASTKPGGDTDTQYF
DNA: TGTGCCAGCACAAAGCCGGGAGGGGACACAGATACGCAGTATTTT

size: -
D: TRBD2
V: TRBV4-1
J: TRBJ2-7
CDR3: CASSQGGTSGSMWQYF
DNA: TGCGCCAGCAGCCAAGGGGGGACTAGCGGGAGTATGTGGCAGTACTTC

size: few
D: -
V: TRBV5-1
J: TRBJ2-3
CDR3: CASSLDGSSTDTQYF
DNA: TGCGCCAGCAGCTTGGACGGGTCTAGCACAGATACGCAGTATTTT

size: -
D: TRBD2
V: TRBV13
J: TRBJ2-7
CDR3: CASSSTLAGGLYEQYF
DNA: TGTGCCAGCAGCTCTACACTAGCGGGAGGATTATACGAGCAGTACTTC

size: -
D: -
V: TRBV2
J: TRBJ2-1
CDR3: CASRRGDNEQFF
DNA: TGTGCCAGCAGGCGAGGCGACAATGAGCAGTTCTTC

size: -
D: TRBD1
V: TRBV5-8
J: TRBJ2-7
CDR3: CASRRTGGSYEQYF
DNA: TGTGCCAGCAGAAGGACAGGGGGAAGCTACGAGCAGTACTTC

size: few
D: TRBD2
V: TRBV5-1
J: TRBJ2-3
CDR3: CASSLRGGGADTQYF
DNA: TGCGCCAGCAGCTTGCGCGGGGGGGGCGCAGATACGCAGTATTTT

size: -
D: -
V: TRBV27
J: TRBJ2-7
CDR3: CASSFGGNYEQYF
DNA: TGTGCCAGCAGTTTCGGAGGGAACTACGAGCAGTACTTC

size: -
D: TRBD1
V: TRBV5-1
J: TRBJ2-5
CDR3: CASSTTGGETQYF
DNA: TGCGCCAGCAGCACAACAGGGGGAGAGACCCAGTACTTC

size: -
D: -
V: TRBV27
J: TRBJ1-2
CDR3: CASSLTVTGSYGYTF
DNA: TGTGCCAGCAGTTTAACCGTTACTGGTTCCTATGGCTACACCTTC

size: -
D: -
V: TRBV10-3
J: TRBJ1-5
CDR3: CASAEQGPDSNQPQHF
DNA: TGTGCCAGCGCCGAACAGGGCCCTGATAGCAATCAGCCCCAGCATTTT

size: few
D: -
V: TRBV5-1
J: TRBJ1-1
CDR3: CASSLQGWDTEAFF
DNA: TGCGCCAGCAGCTTACAGGGATGGGACACTGAAGCTTTCTTT